Below, 26 T cell receptor beta chains from the same sample are listed, as sequenced in a study of T cells in Graves' hyperthyroidism and ophthalmopathy. Amplification yielded TCR beta CDR3 regions, with RNA transcripts as the source. HTBI primers were used for first-round RT-PCR of the TCR CDR3. TCRdb called the multiplex PCR reads again in MiXCR, with one record for every CDR3 protein. The sample lists 40,000 or so distinct CDR3 sequences, just under 50% occurring once. Sequencing used blood. These receptors were collected from a woman in her 50s with Graves' hyperthyroidism that later progressed to Graves' ophthalmopathy.

The chain uses TRBV2 and TRBJ2-7; D call uncertain. V was pared by 1 base and J by 3 bases, with 10 bases between. Germline lookup yields CDR1 SNHLY and CDR2 FYNNEI. The CDR3 length is 14 residues. The CDR3: CASSEGMLSYEQYF. CDR3 DNA sequence: TGTGCCAGCAGTGAAGGGATGTTGAGCTACGAGCAGTACTTC.

Of note for this clonotype: An end of the junction does not agree with germline; a read error may underlie this. This chain uses TRBV7-3 with TRBJ1-1; D unclear. Germline V gene data show CDR1 as SGHTA and CDR2 as FQGTGA. The CDR3 length is 13 residues. The CDR3, as DNA: TGTGACAGCAGTGAGCAGGCGAACACTGAAGCTTTCTTT. It codes for CDSSEQANTEAFF.

By proportion, this clonotype is medium-sized. The genes are TRBV20-1 and TRBJ2-1; 10 bases are a match to TRBD2. This CDR3 is 14 amino acids long. The V gene's germline CDR1 is DFQATT and CDR2 SNEGSKA (reference sequence). The trim removed 4 bases at V and 13 bases at J, leaving 13 bases unmatched. The CDR3 nucleotides read TGCAGTGCTACCGGGACTAGCGTTTCTATGGGCCAGTTCTTC. Translated: CSATGTSVSMGQFF.

This clonotype was observed many times. This chain connects TRBV11-3 to TRBJ2-5, with 14 bases lining up with TRBD2. Per germline, CDR1 SGHNT and CDR2 YENEEA. This CDR3 spans 18 amino acids. Unmatched junction bases numbered 12, after V lost 5 bases and J lost 4 bases. The CDR3 DNA is TGTGCCAGCAGCCCTGGGGGTAAGGGACTAGCGGGAGCAGAGACCCAGTACTTC. Translating it yields CASSPGGKGLAGAETQYF.

The V and J genes are TRBV11-2 and TRBJ2-5; 9 bases are shared with TRBD2. The CDR3 covers 12 residues. CDR1 is SGHAT, CDR2 FQNNGV, per germline. Trimming cost V 5 bases and J 7 bases; bases outside gene matches: 2. For the CDR3, the DNA is TGTGCCAGCAGCCAGACTAGCGGGACCCAGTACTTC. Protein: CASSQTSGTQYF. Variable domain in full (rest from reference TRBV11-2 and TRBJ2-5): EAGVAQSPRYKIIEKRQSVAFWCNPISGHATLYWYQQILGQGPKLLIQFQNNGVVDDSQLPKDRFSAERLKGVDSTLKIQPAKLEDSAVYLCASSQTSGTQYFGPGTRLLVL.

The genes are TRBV2 and TRBJ2-7; 8 bases agree with TRBD1. Trimming at V came to 4 bases and at J to 3 bases, leaving 17 bases not matched to a gene. The CDR3 length is 18 residues. Germline assignment: CDR1 SNHLY and CDR2 FYNNEI. The CDR3 protein is CASSGGQANTEAFYEQYF. CDR3 nucleotides: TGTGCCAGCAGTGGGGGACAGGCGAACACTGAAGCTTTCTACGAGCAGTACTTC. Full variable domain (outside the CDR3, taken from reference TRBV2 and TRBJ2-7): EPEVTQTPSHQVTQMGQEVILRCVPISNHLYFYWYRQILGQKVEFLVSFYNNEISEKSEIFDDQFSVERPDGSNFTLKIRSTKLEDSAMYFCASSGGQANTEAFYEQYFGPGTRLTVT.

The gene calls are TRBV24-1 and TRBJ1-4; a weak D match, TRBD1 (6 bases). V was clipped by 7 bases and J by 10 bases, with 18 bases between them. CDR1 KGHDR and CDR2 SFDVKD come from the germline V gene. The CDR3 is 14 amino acids. The CDR3 DNA sequence: TGTGCCACCAGCTCCGGGGGAGAGGGGGGAAAACTGTTTTTT. Translation: CATSSGGEGGKLFF.

By share, this clonotype counts as medium-sized. The rearrangement uses TRBV7-3 and TRBJ1-2, with D unresolved. CDR3 length equals 13 residues. Germline-derived CDR1 and CDR2 are SGHTA and FQGTGA. The V end was cut by 2 bases, the J end by 0 bases, with 4 bases between. The CDR3 DNA reads TGTGCCAGCAGCTTACAAGCTAACTATGGCTACACCTTC. Its protein product is CASSLQANYGYTF.

This clonotype was recorded only once. CDR3 residues: CASSLGGLEYEQYF. CDR3 DNA: TGTGCCAGCAGCTTAGGTGGCCTGGAGTACGAGCAGTACTTC. V and J are TRBV7-6 and TRBJ2-7; D is undetermined. This CDR3 region has 14 residues. Deletions cut 1 base from V and 4 bases from J, with 11 bases between. Looked up from germline, CDR1 is SGHVS and CDR2 is FNYEAQ.

In this sample, this clonotype turned up many times. The chain recombines TRBV2 with TRBJ2-2; D unresolved. Germline assignment: CDR1 SNHLY and CDR2 FYNNEI. CDR3 length: 14 amino acids. V was cut by 6 bases and J by 3 bases, with 11 bases left in between. The CDR3 nucleotides are TGTGCCAGCAGAGCTCTAGGGTACACCGGGGAGCTGTTTTTT. It is translated as CASRALGYTGELFF.

In this sample, this clonotype turned up many times. The chain couples TRBV20-1 to TRBJ2-5; TRBD1 is a possible D gene (5 bases). The V gene's germline CDR1 is DFQATT and CDR2 SNEGSKA (reference sequence). This CDR3 spans 14 amino acids. The ends were cut back, 0 bases at V and 2 bases at J, with 10 bases in the middle. CDR3 DNA: TGCAGTGCTAGAGATTGGGGCAGGCAAGAGACCCAGTACTTC. Protein product: CSARDWGRQETQYF.

V is TRBV19 and J is TRBJ1-4; D possibly corresponds to TRBD1 (6 bases). Germline values: CDR1 LNHDA, CDR2 SQIVND (reference sequence). This CDR3 is built from 13 residues. The V end was cut by 2 bases, the J end by 15 bases, with 16 bases between. The CDR3 is CASSIRGTHFLFF. CDR3 coding DNA: TGTGCCAGTAGTATAAGAGGGACACATTTCTTGTTTTTT.

The rearrangement links TRBV9 to TRBJ2-1; 8 bases line up with TRBD1. Germline trimming cut 2 bases from V and 4 bases from J; bases unmatched to any gene: 8. The germline V gene has CDR1 SGDLS and CDR2 YYNGEE. The CDR3 contains 16 residues. The CDR3, as DNA: TGTGCCAGCAGCGTGGCCGGGACAGGACCTTACAATGAGCAGTTCTTC. Its translation is CASSVAGTGPYNEQFF. Combining the CDR3 with reference TRBV9 and TRBJ2-1 gives the whole variable domain DSGVTQTPKHLITATGQRVTLRCSPRSGDLSVYWYQQSLDQGLQFLIQYYNGEERAKGNILERFSAQQFPDLHSELNLSSLELGDSALYFCASSVAGTGPYNEQFFGPGTRLTVL.

The chain recombines TRBV14 with TRBJ2-7; 10 nucleotides agree with TRBD1. V lost 5 bases to trimming and J lost 3 bases; unmatched junction nucleotides: 4. Germline V CDR1 and CDR2: SGHDN, FVKESK. This CDR3 is 14 amino acids long. CDR3 residues: CASSLGQGLYEQYF. In DNA form, the CDR3 reads TGTGCCAGCAGCTTGGGACAGGGGCTCTACGAGCAGTACTTC.

In this sample, this clonotype turned up many times. The chain links TRBV4-1 to TRBJ1-5, with TRBD1 matching over 7 bases. The CDR3 runs to 17 residues. The junction had 11 bases not matched to a gene; V was cut back by 4 bases and J by 2 bases. Germline-derived CDR1 and CDR2 are MGHRA and YSYEKL. Here the CDR3 DNA reads TGCGCCAGCAGCCTCGCCCTAGGACAGGCCGGCAATCAGCCCCAGCATTTT. Its protein product is CASSLALGQAGNQPQHF.

This clonotype was picked up many times. This chain links TRBV29-1 with TRBJ1-1, with D unclear. The CDR3 runs to 15 residues. Per germline, CDR1 SQVTM and CDR2 ANQGSEA. Trimming cost V 6 bases and J 5 bases, with 22 bases left between them. The CDR3 DNA follows: TGCAGCGTGGACGGTCGGGGTAGGGTTAGTACTGAAGCTTTCTTT. Translated: CSVDGRGRVSTEAFF.

This clonotype is termed medium-sized. V is TRBV10-3 and J is TRBJ2-1; 11 bases map to TRBD2. Germline CDR1 ENHRY, CDR2 SYGVKD. Losses at the gene ends were 10 bases for V and 0 bases for J; bases not matched to a gene: 8. There are 16 residues in the CDR3. CDR3 protein: CATVAGGSRSYNEQFF. CDR3 sequence (DNA): TGTGCCACGGTAGCGGGAGGGTCCCGCTCCTACAATGAGCAGTTCTTC.

The CDR3 reads CASSELAGGETQYF. The CDR3 DNA reads TGTGCCAGCAGCGAACTAGCGGGAGGAGAGACCCAGTACTTC. The gene calls are TRBV7-3 and TRBJ2-5; 12 bases fit TRBD2. This CDR3 is 14 amino acids long. Trimming took 5 bases from V and 4 from J; bases not matched to a gene: 2. Germline V gives CDR1 SGHTA, CDR2 FQGTGA. Looking up the rest from reference TRBV7-3 and TRBJ2-5 gives the full variable domain: GAGVSQTPSNKVTEKGKYVELRCDPISGHTALYWYRQSLGQGPEFLIYFQGTGAADDSGLPNDRFFAVRPEGSVSTLKIQRTERGDSAVYLCASSELAGGETQYFGPGTRLLVL.

This clonotype showed up many times. The chain employs TRBV5-8 and TRBJ2-7; D possibly corresponds to TRBD2 (6 bases). CDR3 size: 15 residues. V was cut by 4 bases and J by 5 bases, with 19 bases left in between. CDR1 and CDR2 (germline): SGHTS, YDEGEE. CDR3 nucleotides: TGTGCCAGCAGCCAGGGAGGAGTACCCCCCCACGAGCAGTACTTC. Its protein product is CASSQGGVPPHEQYF.

This clonotype was detected ten times or more. V and J are TRBV20-1 and TRBJ1-1, with 8 bases aligning to TRBD1. The CDR3 has 14 residues. V lost 2 bases, J lost 4 bases, and 6 bases stayed unmatched. CDR1 DFQATT and CDR2 SNEGSKA come from the germline V gene (reference sequence). This CDR3 reads CSARPGGRGTEAFF. CDR3 in DNA: TGCAGTGCTAGACCAGGGGGCCGGGGCACTGAAGCTTTCTTT.

At least ten counts were recorded for this clonotype. This sequence joins TRBV3-1 and TRBJ2-1, with D uncertain. The V gene's germline CDR1 is LGHDT and CDR2 YNNKEL (reference sequence). The CDR3 covers 15 residues. V lost 1 base and J lost 1, with 8 bases in between. The CDR3 spells CASSQGVSSYNEQFF. The CDR3, as DNA: TGTGCCAGCAGCCAAGGGGTTAGTTCCTACAATGAGCAGTTCTTC.

In its sample, this clonotype was seen many times. The chain couples TRBV5-1 to TRBJ2-1, with D unresolved. This CDR3 is built from 16 residues. Germline V gene sequence: CDR1 SGHRS, CDR2 YFSETQ. V was trimmed by 0 bases and J by 6 bases, leaving 16 bases between them. DNA of the CDR3: TGCGCCAGCAGCTTGGCTCCTCTAAGTATTAGCAATGAGCAGTTCTTC. Translated: CASSLAPLSISNEQFF.

V usage is TRBV24-1 and J usage is TRBJ2-7; TRBD1 agrees at 7 bases. This CDR3 has 18 residues. CDR1 and CDR2 (germline): KGHDR, SFDVKD. J gave up 5 bases and V 2 bases, and 17 bases lay outside the gene matches. The CDR3 DNA reads TGTGCCACCAGTGATTCGGGACAGATTGAAGCTGGGGCCAACGAGCAGTACTTC. Translated: CATSDSGQIEAGANEQYF.

This clonotype appeared many times. The chain recombines TRBV7-9 with TRBJ1-2, with 9 nucleotides matching TRBD1. V was pared by 5 bases and J by 4 bases, with 14 bases of the junction left unmatched. The germline V gene has CDR1 SEHNR and CDR2 FQNEAQ (reference sequence). The CDR3 consists of 17 residues. The DNA for the CDR3 is TGTGCCAGCAGCGGGGATGACAGGGGGAGATCCTCCTATGGCTACACCTTC. This encodes CASSGDDRGRSSYGYTF.

This chain joins TRBV29-1 and TRBJ2-1, with 7 bases identical to TRBD1. The CDR3 extends over 11 amino acids. The J segment lost 9 bases and the V segment lost 7 bases, leaving 6 bases of the junction unmatched. Per germline, CDR1 SQVTM and CDR2 ANQGSEA. The CDR3 nucleotides read TGCAGCGCAACCCAGGGGGTTGAGCAGTTCTTC. It is translated as CSATQGVEQFF.

This chain joins TRBV18 and TRBJ2-7; TRBD1 matches 7 bases. Germline V gene sequence: CDR1 KGHSH, CDR2 LQKENI. V was clipped by 8 bases and J by 4 bases; unmatched bases: 11. This CDR3 is 14 amino acids long. CDR3 sequence reads: CASTRDSGLYEQYF. The CDR3 DNA reads TGTGCCAGCACCCGGGACAGTGGTTTGTACGAGCAGTACTTC. The whole variable domain, filled in from reference TRBV18 and TRBJ2-7, reads NAGVMQNPRHLVRRRGQEARLRCSPMKGHSHVYWYRQLPEEGLKFMVYLQKENIIDESGMPKERFSAEFPKEGPSILRIQQVVRGDSAAYFCASTRDSGLYEQYFGPGTRLTVT.